The rows below give T cell receptor beta chains drawn from one sample of a study of cytomegalovirus exposure and HLA in healthy donors. Generated by immunoSEQ multiplex PCR, the TCRdb table keeps only in-frame clones and is missing some. The sample shows 73,000 or so clones, around 80% of them seen only once. The sample comprised PBMCs. All receptors derive from a man between 45 and 60 years old in good health and CMV-seronegative. Each CDR3 is given with its conserved first and last residue. A D gene is named only where the DNA matches it firmly. The listing skips clone size in some rows; elsewhere it reads once, few, many or a size class.

TRBD1 TRBJ2-7 . TRBV6-6 13 CASHKGDSYEQYF TGTGCCAGTCATAAGGGGGACAGCTACGAGCAGTACTTC
. TRBJ2-4 . TRBV19 12 CASTSSRGIQYF TGTGCCAGTACCTCGTCCCGGGGCATTCAGTACTTC
. TRBJ2-2 . TRBV7-2 15 CASSPWGANTGELFF TGTGCCAGCAGCCCGTGGGGGGCGAACACCGGGGAGCTGTTTTTT
. TRBJ2-3 . TRBV18 18 CASSPRDTPSGHTDTQYF TGTGCCAGCTCACCACGGGACACCCCTTCAGGGCACACAGATACGCAGTATTTT
. TRBJ1-2 . TRBV4-3 15 CASSQAYQTAYGYTF TGCGCCAGCAGCCAAGCATACCAAACTGCCTATGGCTACACCTTC
. TRBJ2-5 . TRBV7-2 14 CASSLTSLQETQYF TGTGCCAGCAGCTTAACTAGCCTACAAGAGACCCAGTACTTC
. TRBJ1-1 . TRBV10-3 16 CAIRSPKGGDKTEAFF TGTGCCATCAGATCGCCCAAAGGAGGGGATAAGACTGAAGCTTTCTTT
. TRBJ1-6 few TRBV14 15 CASSQVAGVNSPLHF TGTGCCAGCAGCCAAGTAGCGGGAGTTAATTCACCCCTCCACTTT
. TRBJ2-1 . TRBV10-1 14 CASSGGPSYNEQFF TGCGCCAGCAGTGGCGGGCCCTCCTACAATGAGCAGTTCTTC
. TRBJ1-5 . TRBV7-8 17 CASSFGGTAYSNQPQHF TGTGCCAGCAGCTTCGGTGGGACTGCTTATAGCAATCAGCCCCAGCATTTT
. TRBJ1-1 . TRBV7-9 14 CASSLGGSGTEAFF TGTGCCAGCAGTCTGGGAGGGTCGGGGACTGAAGCTTTCTTT
. TRBJ1-1 medium-sized TRBV6-5 14 CASRRKQGKAEAFF TGTGCCAGCAGGAGGAAACAGGGTAAGGCTGAAGCTTTCTTT
. TRBJ2-1 . TRBV12-5 12 CASGTTAHEQFF TGTGCTAGTGGTACTACCGCCCATGAGCAGTTCTTC
. TRBJ1-1 . TRBV5-5 15 CASSNLRGEGTEAFF TGTGCCAGCAGCAATCTGCGGGGGGAGGGCACTGAAGCTTTCTTT
TRBD1 TRBJ1-1 . TRBV7-2 14 CASRIRQGYTEAFF TGTGCCAGCAGGATTAGACAGGGGTACACTGAAGCTTTCTTT
. TRBJ1-1 . TRBV7-8 15 CASSRRGDSNTEAFF TGTGCCAGCAGCCGAAGAGGAGATTCGAACACTGAAGCTTTCTTT
. TRBJ1-1 . TRBV15 14 CATSRDRTLTEAFF TGTGCCACCAGCAGAGATCGGACACTCACTGAAGCTTTCTTT
. TRBJ1-6 . TRBV30 16 CAWRETANSLNSPLHF TGTGCCTGGAGGGAGACAGCGAATTCCTTGAATTCACCCCTCCACTTT
. TRBJ2-6 . TRBV13 20 CASSPSGVVLRESGANVLTF TGTGCCAGCAGCCCCTCGGGGGTTGTGCTTCGGGAGTCTGGGGCCAACGTCCTGACTTTC
TRBD2 TRBJ2-7 . TRBV7-2 15 CASSSGLAGSYEQYF TGTGCCAGCAGCTCGGGACTAGCGGGGTCCTACGAGCAGTACTTC
. TRBJ2-7 . TRBV7-9 13 CASSLGQLNEQYF TGTGCCAGCAGCTTAGGACAGTTAAACGAGCAGTACTTC
. TRBJ1-1 . TRBV29-1 11 CSASVNTEAFF TGCAGCGCCTCGGTGAACACTGAAGCTTTCTTT
. TRBJ1-1 . TRBV7-8 15 CASSLARGSGTEAFF TGTGCCAGCAGCTTAGCGCGGGGGTCAGGGACTGAAGCTTTCTTT
TRBD2 TRBJ2-1 . TRBV12-5 18 CASGSGTSGGATYNEQFF TGTGCTAGTGGCTCCGGGACTAGCGGGGGGGCTACCTACAATGAGCAGTTCTTC
. TRBJ1-2 . TRBV29-1 15 CSVHGGGYASAGYTF TGCAGCGTTCACGGTGGAGGTTACGCCTCGGCTGGCTACACCTTC
. TRBJ2-7 . TRBV18 12 CASSPNRYEQYF TGTGCCAGCTCACCGAACAGATACGAGCAGTACTTC
. TRBJ2-6 . TRBV2 15 CASSSTGSGANVLTF TGTGCCAGCAGTTCAACAGGCTCTGGGGCCAACGTCCTGACTTTC
TRBD1 TRBJ1-4 . TRBV28 14 CASSLTGGQEKLFF TGTGCCAGCAGCCTAACAGGGGGCCAAGAAAAACTGTTTTTT
TRBD1 TRBJ2-2 . TRBV11-3 15 CASSLGQGSTGELFF TGTGCCAGCAGCCTCGGACAGGGAAGTACCGGGGAGCTGTTTTTT
. TRBJ2-5 . TRBV30 11 CAWSVSETQYF TGTGCCTGGAGTGTATCGGAGACCCAGTACTTC
TRBD1 TRBJ1-5 once TRBV4-2 14 CASSQDRGRQPQHF TGTGCCAGCAGCCAAGACAGGGGGCGGCAGCCCCAGCATTTT